The 23 T cell receptor beta chains reported below all come from one sample, sequenced in a study of blood T cell repertoires in COVID-19. The data were produced by immunoSEQ multiplex PCR, yet TCRdb's version contains in-frame clones alone and is incomplete. The table lists more than 95,000 clones, roughly 80% of them singletons, with around 6.2% in the top ten. Sequenced material: peripheral blood. The receptors here all came from a man aged 80 or over with COVID-19, enrolled during active disease.

V gene TRBV10-3 combines with J gene TRBJ2-5, with TRBD1 identical over 10 bases. Unmatched junction bases numbered 10, after V lost 7 bases and J lost 5 bases. There are 15 residues in the CDR3. The germline CDR1 and CDR2 sequences are ENHRY and SYGVKD. In DNA, the CDR3 is TGTGCCATCACCCCCGGACAGGGGGGTTCGGAGACCCAGTACTTC. Its translation: CAITPGQGGSETQYF.

V usage is TRBV9 and J usage is TRBJ2-3, with D possibly TRBD2 on 6 matching bases. In germline, CDR1 is SGDLS, CDR2 YYNGEE. The CDR3 runs 16 residues. Deletions cut 2 bases from V and 3 bases from J, with 16 bases between. The CDR3 nucleotides read TGTGCCAGCAGCGTCGGGGTGCGGGGAGATACAGATACGCAGTATTTT. It specifies CASSVGVRGDTDTQYF.

This chain links TRBV7-9 with TRBJ1-2; 8 bases align to TRBD1. CDR1 and CDR2 from the germline V gene are SEHNR and FQNEAQ (reference sequence). The V segment lost 5 bases and the J segment 2 bases; nucleotides outside the gene matches: 1. CDR3 length: 13 residues. CDR3 sequence: CASSQGANYGYTF. The CDR3 coding sequence is TGTGCCAGCAGCCAGGGGGCAAACTATGGCTACACCTTC.

The chain uses TRBV6-5 and TRBJ1-3; 8 positions match TRBD1. CDR3 length equals 12 residues. Per the germline V gene, CDR1 is MNHEY and CDR2 is SVGAGI. J gave up 16 bases and V 6 bases, and 11 bases lay outside the gene matches. The CDR3 nucleotides read TGTGCCAGCAGAGCATACTTGGGACAGGCGTATTTT. Protein sequence: CASRAYLGQAYF.

The rearrangement links TRBV28 to TRBJ2-4; D is uncertain. Trimming removed 5 bases from V and 1 base from J, with 18 bases in between. Germline V lookup: CDR1 MDHEN, CDR2 SYDVKM. The CDR3 extends over 17 amino acids. The CDR3 sequence: CASSHTRQVVAKNIQYF. The CDR3 DNA is TGTGCCAGCAGTCACACCCGCCAGGTGGTGGCCAAAAACATTCAGTACTTC.

The chain combines TRBV28 with TRBJ1-1, with D possibly being TRBD1 (6 bases). Between the trimmed V and J ends, which lost 2 bases and 10 bases, there was a span of 17 bases. CDR1 and CDR2 from the germline V gene are MDHEN and SYDVKM. CDR3 size: 14 residues. Written as DNA, the CDR3 is TGTGCCAGCAGTTTAGCCACAGGGCGGACTTTAGCTTTCTTT. Translating it yields CASSLATGRTLAFF.

This clone was detected only a few times. V is TRBV10-3 and J is TRBJ1-5; a possible D gene is TRBD1 (5 bases). CDR1 is ENHRY, CDR2 SYGVKD, per germline. Trimming took 2 bases from V and 7 from J, leaving 15 bases between them. The CDR3 covers 15 residues. The CDR3, as DNA: TGTGCCATCAGTGAGGCAGGGTTTCAGTTGCAGCCCCAGCATTTT. Its translation: CAISEAGFQLQPQHF.

The chain couples TRBV19 to TRBJ1-6; 8 bases align to TRBD1. Per germline, CDR1 LNHDA and CDR2 SQIVND (reference sequence). The ends lost 3 bases at V and 9 bases at J; junction bases unmatched: 13. The CDR3 runs to 17 residues. The CDR3 reads CASSITVPGQAGSPLHF. The CDR3 nucleotides read TGTGCCAGTAGTATTACCGTCCCGGGACAGGCTGGTTCACCCCTCCACTTT.

This clone was recorded once. This sequence joins TRBV5-1 and TRBJ1-4; 8 nucleotides match TRBD1. Germline V lookup: CDR1 SGHRS, CDR2 YFSETQ. V dropped 4 bases and J dropped 0; count of bases not matched to a gene: 8. This CDR3 region has 17 residues. CDR3 sequence (DNA): TGCGCCAGCAGCCTTGGACAGGGATTCGCAACTAATGAAAAACTGTTTTTT. Its protein is CASSLGQGFATNEKLFF.

The chain combines TRBV6-5 with TRBJ2-6; D possibly corresponds to TRBD2 (5 bases). Trimming pared 4 bases from V and 2 bases from J, leaving 9 bases between. Germline CDR1 MNHEY, CDR2 SVGAGI. CDR3 length: 15 residues. The CDR3 is CASSSLGAGANVLTF. The DNA of the CDR3 is TGTGCCAGCAGTTCTCTCGGGGCTGGGGCCAACGTCCTGACTTTC.

The V and J genes are TRBV29-1 and TRBJ2-7; TRBD2 agrees at 7 bases. Germline assignment: CDR1 SQVTM and CDR2 ANQGSEA. This CDR3 spans 12 amino acids. J was trimmed by 5 bases and V by 7 bases; bases with no gene match: 8. CDR3 sequence (DNA): TGCAGCGCCCGGGGGGTCGGTCACGAGCAGTACTTC. It is translated as CSARGVGHEQYF.

This clone was seen a handful of times. The chain couples TRBV10-3 to TRBJ2-3, with 16 positions matching TRBD2. The CDR3 consists of 17 residues. Germline V gene lookup returns CDR1 ENHRY and CDR2 SYGVKD. Germline trimming cut 7 bases from V and 4 bases from J; bases unmatched to any gene: 8. CDR3 loop: CAIKNAGTSGRADTQYF. The CDR3 nucleotides are TGTGCCATCAAGAATGCTGGGACTAGCGGGAGGGCAGATACGCAGTATTTT.

The chain uses TRBV28 and TRBJ2-7, with 8 bases that match TRBD1. Trimming at V came to 7 bases and at J to 4 bases, leaving 6 bases not matched to a gene. The V gene's germline CDR1 is MDHEN and CDR2 SYDVKM. The CDR3 sequence is 13 residues long. CDR3 nucleotides: TGTGCCAGCACCACGACAGGGGAGTACGAGCAGTACTTC. Translation: CASTTTGEYEQYF.

The CDR3 sequence is CASSIAGTGPYGYTF. In DNA form, the CDR3 reads TGTGCCAGTAGTATAGCCGGGACAGGGCCCTATGGCTACACCTTC. The rearrangement uses TRBV19 and TRBJ1-2; 9 positions match TRBD1. Germline CDR1 LNHDA, CDR2 SQIVND (reference sequence). The CDR3 runs 15 residues. Trimming cost V 1 base and J 4 bases; bases outside gene matches: 4.

V gene TRBV7-8 combines with J gene TRBJ2-5, with 8 bases aligning to TRBD1. The CDR3 loop spans 15 amino acids. CDR1 is SGHVS, CDR2 FQNEAQ, per germline. Trimming took 0 bases from V and 4 from J; bases not matched to a gene: 4. The DNA for the CDR3 is TGTGCCAGCAGCTTAGCTACAGGGGGAGCAGAGACCCAGTACTTC. Translated: CASSLATGGAETQYF.

The chain couples TRBV5-6 to TRBJ1-5, with 7 bases identical to TRBD1. CDR1 is SGHDT, CDR2 YYEEEE, per germline. J lost 5 bases, V lost 3 bases, and 8 bases had no gene match. This CDR3 has 15 amino acids. CDR3 coding DNA: TGTGCCAGCAGCTCTTTCGACAGGGCCCATCAGCCCCAGCATTTT. Protein sequence: CASSSFDRAHQPQHF.

This clone has a handful of counts. The rearrangement joins TRBV15 to TRBJ1-5, with 7 nucleotides matching TRBD1. The CDR3 totals 15 residues. Germline CDR1 and CDR2: LNHNV and YYDKDF (reference sequence). The V gene end was trimmed by 5 bases and the J gene end by 0 bases; junction bases not matched to a gene: 4. CDR3 sequence (DNA): TGTGCCACCAGCCCGACAGGGTATAGCAATCAGCCCCAGCATTTT. Translating it yields CATSPTGYSNQPQHF.

This chain uses TRBV5-4 with TRBJ2-4, with TRBD1 identical over 7 bases. With 0 bases clipped from V and 2 bases from J, the junction kept 2 bases outside the gene matches. Germline V gene sequence: CDR1 SGHNT, CDR2 YYREEE (reference sequence). CDR3 size: 15 residues. CDR3 in DNA: TGTGCCAGCAGCTTGGACAGGGGTTCCAAAAACATTCAGTACTTC. Translation gives CASSLDRGSKNIQYF.

This clone was picked up one time. This chain connects TRBV28 to TRBJ1-2, with D possibly matching TRBD1 (5 bases). The length of the CDR3 is 12 residues. Germline V CDR1 and CDR2: MDHEN, SYDVKM. Trimming pared 7 bases from V and 3 bases from J, leaving 9 bases between. This CDR3 reads CASTLGDYGYTF. CDR3 DNA: TGTGCCAGCACCTTAGGGGACTATGGCTACACCTTC.

V and J are TRBV5-1 and TRBJ2-3; TRBD2 aligns across 7 bases. The trim removed 4 bases at V and 4 bases at J, leaving 12 bases unmatched. The CDR3 spans 16 residues. Looked up from germline, CDR1 is SGHRS and CDR2 is YFSETQ. The DNA for the CDR3 is TGCGCCAGCAGCCCCGGGGGAAGCGGGAATGCAGATACGCAGTATTTT. This codes for CASSPGGSGNADTQYF. The whole variable domain, filled in from reference TRBV5-1 and TRBJ2-3, reads KAGVTQTPRYLIKTRGQQVTLSCSPISGHRSVSWYQQTPGQGLQFLFEYFSETQRNKGNFPGRFSGRQFSNSRSEMNVSTLELGDSALYLCASSPGGSGNADTQYFGPGTRLTVL.

This clone has only a few counts. The J gene is TRBJ1-5, the V gene TRBV28, with no clear D. Trimming stripped 5 bases from V and 9 bases from J, with 11 bases between. The germline CDR1 and CDR2 sequences are MDHEN and SYDVKM. CDR3 length equals 12 residues. CDR3 sequence (DNA): TGTGCCAGCAGTCCCCCTCGGGGGCCCCAGCATTTT. Protein: CASSPPRGPQHF.

The rearrangement links TRBV21-1 to TRBJ1-2; no check of the table's D call, TRBD1, against the DNA was made. TRBV21-1 is a pseudogene. This CDR3 region has 13 residues. The chain's CDR3 is CASSKNSNYGYTF. CDR3 coding DNA: TGTGCCAGCAGCAAAAACAGCAACTATGGCTACACCTTC.

The chain carries TRBV9 and TRBJ2-5; 8 nucleotides align to TRBD2. The CDR3 is made up of 17 amino acids. Germline V lookup: CDR1 SGDLS, CDR2 YYNGEE. V shed 4 bases, J shed 5 bases, and the junction held 16 bases outside the gene matches. CDR3 amino acids: CASSISLPGGPGETQYF. The CDR3 DNA reads as TGTGCCAGCAGCATCTCACTCCCGGGAGGGCCGGGTGAGACCCAGTACTTC.